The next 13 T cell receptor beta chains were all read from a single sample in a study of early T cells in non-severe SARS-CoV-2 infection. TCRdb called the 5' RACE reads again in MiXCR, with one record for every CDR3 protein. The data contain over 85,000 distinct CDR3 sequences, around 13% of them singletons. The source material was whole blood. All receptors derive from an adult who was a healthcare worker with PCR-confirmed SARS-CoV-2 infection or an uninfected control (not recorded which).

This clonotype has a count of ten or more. The CDR3 coding sequence is TGCAGTGCTACTGGCCCTAGCGGGAGGGCCGGCTACGAGCAGTACTTC. Translated: CSATGPSGRAGYEQYF. The chain carries TRBV20-1 and TRBJ2-7; 12 nucleotides match TRBD2. This CDR3 has 16 residues. Germline V CDR1 and CDR2: DFQATT, SNEGSKA (reference sequence). V shed 4 bases and J 3 bases; nucleotides not matched to a gene: 10.

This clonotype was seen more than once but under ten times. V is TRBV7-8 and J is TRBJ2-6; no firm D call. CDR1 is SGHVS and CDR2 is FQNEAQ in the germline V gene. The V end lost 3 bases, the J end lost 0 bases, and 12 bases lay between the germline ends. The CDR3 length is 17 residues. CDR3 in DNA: TGTGCCAGCAGCTTGGGTCAAGGAGCCTCTGGGGCCAACGTCCTGACTTTC. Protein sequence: CASSLGQGASGANVLTF. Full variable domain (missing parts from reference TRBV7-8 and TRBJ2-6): GAGVSQSPRYKVAKRGQDVALRCDPISGHVSLFWYQQALGQGPEFLTYFQNEAQLDKSGLPSDRFFAERPEGSVSTLKIQRTQQEDSAVYLCASSLGQGASGANVLTFGAGSRLTVL.

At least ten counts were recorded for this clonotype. The CDR3 region is CASMGTGAGRSYEQYF. In DNA form, the CDR3 reads TGTGCCAGCATGGGGACCGGGGCGGGACGCTCCTACGAGCAGTACTTC. The chain couples TRBV7-9 to TRBJ2-7, with D perhaps matching TRBD2 (6 bases). V lost 7 bases and J 0 bases, leaving 19 bases between the germline ends. This CDR3 has 16 amino acids. From germline, CDR1 is SEHNR and CDR2 FQNEAQ (reference sequence).

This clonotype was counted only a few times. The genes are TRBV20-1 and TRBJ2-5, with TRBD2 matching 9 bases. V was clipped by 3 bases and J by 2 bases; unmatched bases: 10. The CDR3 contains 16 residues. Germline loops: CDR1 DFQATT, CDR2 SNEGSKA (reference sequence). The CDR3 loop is CSASGAPTSGQETQYF. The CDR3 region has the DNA TGCAGTGCTAGTGGGGCCCCGACTAGCGGACAAGAGACCCAGTACTTC.

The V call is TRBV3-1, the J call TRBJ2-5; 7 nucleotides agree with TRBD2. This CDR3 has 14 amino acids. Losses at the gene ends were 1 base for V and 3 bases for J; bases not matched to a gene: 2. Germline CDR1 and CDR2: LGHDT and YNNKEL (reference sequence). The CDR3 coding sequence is TGTGCCAGCAGCCAAGGAGCGGGGAAAGAGACCCAGTACTTC. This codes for CASSQGAGKETQYF.

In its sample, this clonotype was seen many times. The CDR3: CASSYSGLEETQYF. As DNA, the CDR3 is TGTGCCAGCAGTTACTCAGGGTTGGAAGAGACCCAGTACTTC. The rearrangement links TRBV6-2 or TRBV6-3 to TRBJ2-5; no clear D. Germline V gene data show CDR1 as MNHEY and CDR2 as SVGEGT. Trimming pared 0 bases from V and 3 bases from J, leaving 8 bases between. The CDR3 contains 14 residues.

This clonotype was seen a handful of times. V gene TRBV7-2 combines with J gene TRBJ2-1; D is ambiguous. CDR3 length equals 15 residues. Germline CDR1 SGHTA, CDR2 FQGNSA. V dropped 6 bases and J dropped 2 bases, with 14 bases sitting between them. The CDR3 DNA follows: TGTGCCAGCAGGCCAACGTTAAGAACCTACAATGAGCAGTTCTTC. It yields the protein CASRPTLRTYNEQFF.

CDR3 nucleotides: TGTGCCAGCATTGGGCCCGGGACAGGAGATCAGCCCCAGCATTTT. Protein product: CASIGPGTGDQPQHF. The V and J genes are TRBV6-6 and TRBJ1-5; 8 nucleotides agree with TRBD1. Germline V gene sequence: CDR1 MNHNY, CDR2 SVGAGI (reference sequence). Trimming cost V 7 bases and J 5 bases; bases outside gene matches: 10. CDR3 length equals 15 residues.

The CDR3 reads CASSGLAGGDNEQFF. The CDR3 DNA follows: TGTGCCAGCAGCGGGCTAGCGGGGGGGGACAATGAGCAGTTCTTC. The rearrangement uses TRBV27 and TRBJ2-1; 12 bases match TRBD2. V lost 6 bases, J lost 5 bases, and 5 bases stayed unmatched. This CDR3 is 15 amino acids long. CDR1 MNHEY and CDR2 SMNVEV come from the germline V gene (reference sequence).

The CDR3 nucleotides read TGTGCCAGCAAGTCCCCTCAGTGGACAGCTGATAATGAGCAGTTCTTC. Its protein is CASKSPQWTADNEQFF. The gene calls are TRBV6-2 or TRBV6-3 and TRBJ2-1, with a weak D call TRBD1 (6 bases). Per germline, CDR1 MNHEY and CDR2 SVGEGT. V lost 7 bases to trimming and J lost 7 bases, with 23 bases between them. This CDR3 has 16 residues.

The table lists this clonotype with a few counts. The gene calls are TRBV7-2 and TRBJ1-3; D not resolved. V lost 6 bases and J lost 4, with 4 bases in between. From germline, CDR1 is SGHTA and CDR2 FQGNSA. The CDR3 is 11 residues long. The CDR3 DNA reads TGTGCCAGCAGAGGGGGAAACACCATATATTTT. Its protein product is CASRGGNTIYF.

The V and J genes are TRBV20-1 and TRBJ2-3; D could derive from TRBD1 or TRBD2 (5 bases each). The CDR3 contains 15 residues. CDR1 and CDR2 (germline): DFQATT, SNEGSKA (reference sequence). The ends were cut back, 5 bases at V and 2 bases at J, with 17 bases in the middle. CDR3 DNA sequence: TGCAGTGCTGCAACCGGGACCGATCACACAGATACGCAGTATTTT. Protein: CSAATGTDHTDTQYF.

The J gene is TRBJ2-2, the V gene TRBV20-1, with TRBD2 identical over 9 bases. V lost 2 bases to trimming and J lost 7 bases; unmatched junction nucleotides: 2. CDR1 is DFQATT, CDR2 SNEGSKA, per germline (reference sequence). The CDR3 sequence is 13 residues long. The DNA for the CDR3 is TGCAGTGCTAGACCTAGCGGGAACGGGGAGCTGTTTTTT. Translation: CSARPSGNGELFF.